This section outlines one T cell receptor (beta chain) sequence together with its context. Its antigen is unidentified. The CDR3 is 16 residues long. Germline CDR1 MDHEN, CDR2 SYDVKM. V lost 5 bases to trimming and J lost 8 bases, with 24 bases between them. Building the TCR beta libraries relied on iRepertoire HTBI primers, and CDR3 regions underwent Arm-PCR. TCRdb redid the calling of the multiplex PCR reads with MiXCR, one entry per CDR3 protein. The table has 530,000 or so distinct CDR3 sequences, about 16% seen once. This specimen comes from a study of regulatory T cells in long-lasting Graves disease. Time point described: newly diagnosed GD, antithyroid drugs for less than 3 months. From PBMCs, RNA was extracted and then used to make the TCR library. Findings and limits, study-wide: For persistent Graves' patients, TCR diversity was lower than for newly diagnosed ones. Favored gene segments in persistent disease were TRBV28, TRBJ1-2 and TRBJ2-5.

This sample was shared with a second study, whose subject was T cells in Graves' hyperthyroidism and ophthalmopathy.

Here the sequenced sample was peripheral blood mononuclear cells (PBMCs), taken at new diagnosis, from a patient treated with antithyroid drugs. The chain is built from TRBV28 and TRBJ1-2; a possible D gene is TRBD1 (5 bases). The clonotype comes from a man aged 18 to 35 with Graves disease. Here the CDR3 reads CASSLARGSRRGGYTF. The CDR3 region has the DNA TGTGCCAGCAGTCTGGCGCGTGGTTCTCGAAGGGGAGGCTACACCTTC.